The 10 T cell receptor beta chains below all came from one sample that was sequenced in a study of OX40 agonist ivuxolimab in advanced cancers. Generated by immunoSEQ multiplex PCR, the TCRdb table keeps only in-frame clones and is missing some. The sample consists of fewer than 50,000 clones, roughly 86% of them appearing once. This specimen consisted of CD4+ or CD8+ T cells sorted from blood, obtained in a trial of the OX40 agonist ivuxolimab. The receptors derive from an adult with an advanced solid tumor such as melanoma, head and neck, liver or kidney cancer.

For the CDR3, the DNA is TGTGCCAGCAGTGATAGGAGCGCCTACGAGCAGTACTTC. It specifies CASSDRSAYEQYF. The chain combines TRBV6-1 with TRBJ2-7; no firm D call. Trimming took 3 bases from V and 2 from J, leaving 8 bases between them. This CDR3 has 13 residues. Germline values: CDR1 MNHNS, CDR2 SASEGT.

This chain joins TRBV19 and TRBJ1-5; 7 bases agree with TRBD1. Germline CDR1 and CDR2: LNHDA and SQIVND (reference sequence). Unmatched junction bases numbered 8, after V lost 4 bases and J lost 2 bases. This CDR3 is built from 16 residues. DNA of the CDR3: TGTGCCAGTAGTACTTACAGGGGACCAGGCAATCAGCCCCAGCATTTT. Its translation is CASSTYRGPGNQPQHF.

V is TRBV4-3 and J is TRBJ1-1; D is undetermined. Germline CDR1 reads LGHNA; CDR2 reads YSLEER. The CDR3 consists of 13 residues. Trimming cost V 1 base and J 4 bases, with 7 bases left between them. CDR3 residues: CASSQVKATEAFF. The CDR3 bases are TGCGCCAGCAGCCAAGTTAAGGCCACTGAAGCTTTCTTT.

This rearrangement joins TRBV7-8 to TRBJ2-1, with 9 bases matching TRBD1. J lost 1 base, V lost 3 bases, and 7 bases had no gene match. The CDR3 has 17 amino acids. Germline CDR1 is SGHVS and CDR2 is FQNEAQ. This CDR3 reads CASSFAGQGDSYNEQFF. CDR3 sequence (DNA): TGTGCCAGCAGCTTCGCGGGACAGGGTGATTCCTACAATGAGCAGTTCTTC.

V and J are TRBV11-1 and TRBJ2-5; D remains unclear. V lost 2 bases to trimming and J lost 5 bases, with 12 bases between them. The CDR3 covers 14 residues. Germline V gives CDR1 SGHAT, CDR2 FQDESV (reference sequence). The CDR3 bases are TGTGCCAGCAGCTTACCCGACGTGAAGGAGACCCAGTACTTC. This sequence encodes CASSLPDVKETQYF.

V gene TRBV5-4 combines with J gene TRBJ2-7; D uncertain. The CDR3 is 14 amino acids. CDR1 and CDR2 from the germline V gene are SGHNT and YYREEE (reference sequence). Deletions cut 0 bases from V and 1 base from J, with 8 bases between. The CDR3 here is CASSLEVGSYEQYV. Here the CDR3 DNA reads TGTGCCAGCAGCTTGGAGGTAGGGTCCTACGAGCAGTACGTC.

This clone was recorded once. The chain combines TRBV5-6 with TRBJ1-1; D might be TRBD1 (6 bases). There are 12 residues in the CDR3. Germline V gene lookup returns CDR1 SGHDT and CDR2 YYEEEE. Trimming took 3 bases from V and 3 from J, leaving 6 bases between them. The CDR3 loop is CASSWTDTEAFF. CDR3 in DNA: TGTGCCAGCAGCTGGACAGACACTGAAGCTTTCTTT.

This clone was seen just once. J is TRBJ2-1 and V is TRBV7-9, with D uncertain. The CDR3 is 14 amino acids. The germline gives CDR1 SEHNR, CDR2 FQNEAQ (reference sequence). V was shortened by 4 bases and J by 4 bases, with 11 bases between the two germline ends. The CDR3 bases are TGTGCCAGCAGCTCGGCCACGTGGTACAATGAGCAGTTCTTC. Protein sequence: CASSSATWYNEQFF.

This clone turned up a few times. J is TRBJ2-2 and V is TRBV2; TRBD2 agrees at 8 bases. Germline CDR1 SNHLY, CDR2 FYNNEI. The CDR3 covers 14 residues. Trimming cost V 7 bases and J 4 bases; bases outside gene matches: 5. The CDR3 coding sequence is TGTGCCAGCATTCGACGGGGGGGCACCGGGGAGCTGTTTTTT. Its translation is CASIRRGGTGELFF.

The rearrangement links TRBV4-3 to TRBJ1-1; no clear D gene. Germline CDR1 reads LGHNA; CDR2 reads YSLEER. V shed 1 base and J shed 1 base, with 4 bases lying between them. The CDR3 spans 13 residues. DNA for the CDR3: TGCGCCAGCAGCCAAGGGTCGAACACTGAAGCTTTCTTT. Residues: CASSQGSNTEAFF.